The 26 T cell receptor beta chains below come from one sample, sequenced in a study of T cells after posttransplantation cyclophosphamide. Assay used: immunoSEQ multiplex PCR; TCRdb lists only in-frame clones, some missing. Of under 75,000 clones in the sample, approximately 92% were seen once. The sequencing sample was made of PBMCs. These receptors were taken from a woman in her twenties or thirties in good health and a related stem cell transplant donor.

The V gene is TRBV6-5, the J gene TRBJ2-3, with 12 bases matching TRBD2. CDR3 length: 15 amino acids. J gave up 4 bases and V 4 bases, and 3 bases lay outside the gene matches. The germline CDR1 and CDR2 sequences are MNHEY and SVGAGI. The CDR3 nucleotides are TGTGCCAGCAGTTGGACTAGCGGGGTGCCAGATACGCAGTATTTT. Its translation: CASSWTSGVPDTQYF.

The CDR3 nucleotides read TGTGCCAGTAGTACCCAAGATTATCAGCCCCAGCATTTT. Translating it yields CASSTQDYQPQHF. This chain joins TRBV19 and TRBJ1-5, with D uncertain. Per the germline V gene, CDR1 is LNHDA and CDR2 is SQIVND (reference sequence). V was clipped by 4 bases and J by 5 bases, with 9 bases between them. This CDR3 has 13 amino acids.

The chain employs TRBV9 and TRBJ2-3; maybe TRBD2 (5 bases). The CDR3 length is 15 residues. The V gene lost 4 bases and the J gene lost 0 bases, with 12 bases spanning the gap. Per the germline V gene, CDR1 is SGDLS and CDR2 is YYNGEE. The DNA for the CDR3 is TGTGCCAGCAGCAGGACTGCCCCTAGCACAGATACGCAGTATTTT. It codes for CASSRTAPSTDTQYF.

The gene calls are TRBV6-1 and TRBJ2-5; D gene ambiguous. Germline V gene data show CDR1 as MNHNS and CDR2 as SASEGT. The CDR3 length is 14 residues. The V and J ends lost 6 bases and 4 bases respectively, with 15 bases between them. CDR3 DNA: TGTGCCAGCAGGGTAATACGGTCGGGAGAGACCCAGTACTTC. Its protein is CASRVIRSGETQYF.

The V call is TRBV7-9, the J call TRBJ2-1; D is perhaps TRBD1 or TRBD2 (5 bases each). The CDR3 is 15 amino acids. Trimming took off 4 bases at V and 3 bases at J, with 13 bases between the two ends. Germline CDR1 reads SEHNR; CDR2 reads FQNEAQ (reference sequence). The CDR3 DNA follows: TGTGCCAGCAGCTCGGACCGGGGCGGCTACAATGAGCAGTTCTTC. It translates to CASSSDRGGYNEQFF.

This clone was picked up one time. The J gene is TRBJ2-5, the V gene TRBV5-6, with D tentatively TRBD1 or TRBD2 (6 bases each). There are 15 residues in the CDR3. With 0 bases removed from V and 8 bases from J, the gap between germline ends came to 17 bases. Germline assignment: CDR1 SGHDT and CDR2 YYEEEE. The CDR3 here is CASSLGLQGRGTQYF. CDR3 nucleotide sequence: TGTGCCAGCAGCTTGGGACTTCAGGGGCGGGGAACCCAGTACTTC.

The chain's CDR3 is CASRVRGSLDQPQHF. The DNA of the CDR3 is TGTGCCAGCAGGGTGAGAGGGAGCTTAGATCAGCCCCAGCATTTT. V usage is TRBV6-1 and J usage is TRBJ1-5; D ambiguous. The CDR3 length is 15 residues. Germline loops: CDR1 MNHNS, CDR2 SASEGT. V was cut by 6 bases and J by 5 bases, with 17 bases left in between.

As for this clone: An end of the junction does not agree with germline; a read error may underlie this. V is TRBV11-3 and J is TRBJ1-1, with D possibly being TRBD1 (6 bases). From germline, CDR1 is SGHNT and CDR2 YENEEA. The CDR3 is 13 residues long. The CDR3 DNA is TGTACCAGCAGCTTGGACAGTAACACTGAAGCTTTCTTT. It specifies CTSSLDSNTEAFF.

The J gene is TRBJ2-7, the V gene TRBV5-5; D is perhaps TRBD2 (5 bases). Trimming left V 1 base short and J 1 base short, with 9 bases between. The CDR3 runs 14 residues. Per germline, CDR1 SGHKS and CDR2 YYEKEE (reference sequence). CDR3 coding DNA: TGTGCCAGCAGCTTGTGGGGAGTATCCTACGAGCAGTACTTC. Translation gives CASSLWGVSYEQYF.

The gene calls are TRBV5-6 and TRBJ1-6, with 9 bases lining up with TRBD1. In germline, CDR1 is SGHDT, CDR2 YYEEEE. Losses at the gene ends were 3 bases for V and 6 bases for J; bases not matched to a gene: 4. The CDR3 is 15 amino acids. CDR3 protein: CASSWTGQGNSPLHF. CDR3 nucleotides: TGTGCCAGCAGCTGGACGGGACAGGGTAATTCACCCCTCCACTTT.

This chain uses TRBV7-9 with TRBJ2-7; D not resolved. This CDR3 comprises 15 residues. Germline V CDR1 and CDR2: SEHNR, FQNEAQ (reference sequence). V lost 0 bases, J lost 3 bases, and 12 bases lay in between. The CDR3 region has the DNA TGTGCCAGCAGCTTAGCGCTGCACAGCTTCTACGAGCAGTACTTC. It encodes CASSLALHSFYEQYF.

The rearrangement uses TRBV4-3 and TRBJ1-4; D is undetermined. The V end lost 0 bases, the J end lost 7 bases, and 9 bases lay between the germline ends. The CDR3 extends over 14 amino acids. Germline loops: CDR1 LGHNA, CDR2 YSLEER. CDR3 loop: CASSQEAGFEKLFF. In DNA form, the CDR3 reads TGCGCCAGCAGCCAAGAGGCCGGCTTTGAAAAACTGTTTTTT.

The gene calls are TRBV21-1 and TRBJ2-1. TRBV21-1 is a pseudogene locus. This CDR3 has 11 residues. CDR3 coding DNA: TGTGCCACCGGCTTTCCCAATGAGCAGTTCTTC. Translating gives CATGFPNEQFF.

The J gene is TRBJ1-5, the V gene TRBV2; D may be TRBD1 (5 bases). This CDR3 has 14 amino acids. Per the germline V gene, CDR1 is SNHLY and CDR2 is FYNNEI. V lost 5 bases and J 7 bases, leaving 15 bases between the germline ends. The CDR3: CASSFEGQGQPQHF. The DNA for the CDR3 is TGTGCCAGCAGTTTTGAGGGGCAGGGCCAGCCCCAGCATTTT.

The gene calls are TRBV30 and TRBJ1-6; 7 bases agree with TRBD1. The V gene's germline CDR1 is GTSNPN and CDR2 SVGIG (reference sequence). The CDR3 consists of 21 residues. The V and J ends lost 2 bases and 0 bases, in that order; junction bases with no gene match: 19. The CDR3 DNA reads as TGTGCCTGGAGTTCCCGCTCGACAGGGACTTACTTGGGCTCCTATAATTCACCCCTCCACTTT. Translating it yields CAWSSRSTGTYLGSYNSPLHF.

In DNA, the CDR3 is TGTGCCAGCAGCGGGACAGGGGCACTGTACTCTGGAAACACCATATATTTT. It translates to CASSGTGALYSGNTIYF. The rearrangement uses TRBV28 and TRBJ1-3; TRBD1 agrees at 10 bases. Germline assignment: CDR1 MDHEN and CDR2 SYDVKM. The CDR3 is 17 residues long. With 6 bases clipped from V and 0 bases from J, the junction kept 8 bases outside the gene matches.

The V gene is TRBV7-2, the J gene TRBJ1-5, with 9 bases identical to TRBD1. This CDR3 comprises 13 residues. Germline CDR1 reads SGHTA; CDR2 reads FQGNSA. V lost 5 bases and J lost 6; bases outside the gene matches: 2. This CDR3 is CASSRDRVQPQHF. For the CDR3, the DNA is TGTGCCAGCAGCCGGGACAGGGTTCAGCCCCAGCATTTT.

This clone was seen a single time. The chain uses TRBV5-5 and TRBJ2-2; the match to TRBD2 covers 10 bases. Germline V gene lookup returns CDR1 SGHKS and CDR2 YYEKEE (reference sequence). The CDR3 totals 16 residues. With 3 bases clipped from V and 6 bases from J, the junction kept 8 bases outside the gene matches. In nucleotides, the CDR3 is TGTGCCAGCAGCTGGAGCGGGGGGGCTTACCCCGGGGAGCTGTTTTTT. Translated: CASSWSGGAYPGELFF.

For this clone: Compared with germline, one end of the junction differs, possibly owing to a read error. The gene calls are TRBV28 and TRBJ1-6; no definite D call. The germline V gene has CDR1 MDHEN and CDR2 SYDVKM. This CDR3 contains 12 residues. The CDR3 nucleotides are TGTGCCAGCAGATTATATAATTCACCCCTCCACTTT. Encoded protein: CASRLYNSPLHF.

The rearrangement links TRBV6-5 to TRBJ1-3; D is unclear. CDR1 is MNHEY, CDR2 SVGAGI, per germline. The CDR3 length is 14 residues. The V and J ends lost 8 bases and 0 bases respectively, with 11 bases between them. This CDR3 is CASGRRGSGNTIYF. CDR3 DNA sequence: TGTGCCAGCGGGAGACGGGGCTCTGGAAACACCATATATTTT.

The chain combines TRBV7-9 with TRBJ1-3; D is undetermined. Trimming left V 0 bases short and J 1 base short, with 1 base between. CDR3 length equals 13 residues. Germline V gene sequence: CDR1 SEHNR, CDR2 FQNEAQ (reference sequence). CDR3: CASSLASGNTIYF. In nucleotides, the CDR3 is TGTGCCAGCAGCTTAGCGTCTGGAAACACCATATATTTT.

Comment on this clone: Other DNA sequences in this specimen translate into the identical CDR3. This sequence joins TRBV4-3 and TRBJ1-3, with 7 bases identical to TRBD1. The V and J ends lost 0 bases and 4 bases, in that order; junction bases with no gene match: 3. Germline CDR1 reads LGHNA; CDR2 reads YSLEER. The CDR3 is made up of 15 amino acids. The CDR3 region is CASSQDRRGGNTIYF. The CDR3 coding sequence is TGCGCCAGCAGCCAAGATCGCAGGGGGGGAAACACCATATATTTT.

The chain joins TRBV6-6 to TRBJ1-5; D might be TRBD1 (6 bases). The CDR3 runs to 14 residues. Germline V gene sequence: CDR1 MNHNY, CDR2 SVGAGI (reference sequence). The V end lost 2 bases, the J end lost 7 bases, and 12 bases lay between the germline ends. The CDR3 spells CASSYGGAGQPQHF. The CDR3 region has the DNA TGTGCCAGCAGTTACGGGGGCGCGGGACAGCCCCAGCATTTT.

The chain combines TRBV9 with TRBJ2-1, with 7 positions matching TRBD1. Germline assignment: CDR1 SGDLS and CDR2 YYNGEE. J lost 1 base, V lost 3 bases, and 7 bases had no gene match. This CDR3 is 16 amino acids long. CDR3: CASSARTGLSYNEQFF. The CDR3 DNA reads TGTGCCAGCAGCGCCCGGACAGGTCTATCCTACAATGAGCAGTTCTTC.

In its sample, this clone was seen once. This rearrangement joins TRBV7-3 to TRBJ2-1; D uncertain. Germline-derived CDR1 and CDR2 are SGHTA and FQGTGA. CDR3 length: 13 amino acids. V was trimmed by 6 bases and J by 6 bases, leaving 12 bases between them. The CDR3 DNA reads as TGTGCCAGCAGTCCTATCGACTCCAATGAGCAGTTCTTC. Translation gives CASSPIDSNEQFF.

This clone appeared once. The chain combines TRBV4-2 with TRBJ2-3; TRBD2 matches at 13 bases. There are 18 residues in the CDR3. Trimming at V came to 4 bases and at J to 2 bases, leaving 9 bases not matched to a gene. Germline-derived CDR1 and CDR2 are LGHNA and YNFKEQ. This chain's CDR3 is CASSLQTLAGGSTDTQYF. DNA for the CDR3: TGTGCCAGCAGCCTGCAAACACTAGCGGGGGGGTCCACAGATACGCAGTATTTT.